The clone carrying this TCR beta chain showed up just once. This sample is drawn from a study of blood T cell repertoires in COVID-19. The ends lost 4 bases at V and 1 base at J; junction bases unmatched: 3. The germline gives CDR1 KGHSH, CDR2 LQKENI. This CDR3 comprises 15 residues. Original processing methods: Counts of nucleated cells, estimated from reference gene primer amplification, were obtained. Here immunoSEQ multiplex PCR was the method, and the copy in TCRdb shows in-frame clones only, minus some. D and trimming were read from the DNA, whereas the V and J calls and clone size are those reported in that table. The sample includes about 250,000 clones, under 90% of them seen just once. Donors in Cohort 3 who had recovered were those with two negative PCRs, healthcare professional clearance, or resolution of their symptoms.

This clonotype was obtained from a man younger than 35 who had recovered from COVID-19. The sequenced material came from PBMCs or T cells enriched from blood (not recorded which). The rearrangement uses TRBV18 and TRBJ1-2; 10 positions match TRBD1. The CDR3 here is CASSQGTGDNYGYTF. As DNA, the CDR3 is TGTGCCAGCTCACAAGGGACAGGGGATAACTATGGCTACACCTTC.